This TCR beta chain was captured in a study of cytomegalovirus exposure and HLA in healthy donors. CDR3 size: 15 residues. Germline lookup yields CDR1 SGHTA and CDR2 FQGNSA. Unmatched junction bases numbered 13, after V lost 10 bases and J lost 6 bases. This clone was seen just once. PCR involved 60 Vbeta and 13 Jbeta primers. Produced via immunoSEQ multiplex PCR; TCRdb's table is partial and in-frame only. The table shows about 170,000 clones, with roughly three quarters occurring only once. V usage is TRBV7-2 and J usage is TRBJ2-1; 9 bases line up with TRBD2. The material sequenced was PBMCs. This receptor was taken from a woman aged 45-60 years in good health and CMV-seronegative. This chain's CDR3 is CATITGTSYGNEQFF. The DNA of the CDR3 is TGTGCCACCATTACCGGGACTAGCTACGGCAATGAGCAGTTCTTC. The variable domain in full, completed from reference TRBV7-2 and TRBJ2-1, reads GAGVSQSPSNKVTEKGKDVELRCDPISGHTALYWYRQSLGQGLEFLIYFQGNSAPDKSGLPSDRFSAERTGGSVSTLTIQRTQQEDSAVYLCATITGTSYGNEQFFGPGTRLTVL.